A single sample is the source of the 8 T cell receptor beta chains below, sequenced in a study of blood T cell repertoires in COVID-19. Measured with immunoSEQ multiplex PCR; TCRdb has only the in-frame clones, and not every one. The sample has some 39,000 clones, around 86% seen once. The sequencing input was peripheral blood. The receptors originated from a man aged 40-50 years with active COVID-19.

J is TRBJ2-7 and V is TRBV7-3; the match to TRBD1 covers 7 bases. This CDR3 spans 15 amino acids. Losses at the gene ends were 5 bases for V and 7 bases for J; bases not matched to a gene: 14. Germline V gene sequence: CDR1 SGHTA, CDR2 FQGTGA. CDR3 in DNA: TGTGCCAGCAGCCTCCGCGACGGACAGGTCTGGGAGCAGTACTTC. The encoded protein is CASSLRDGQVWEQYF.

Worth noting for this clone: Other DNA sequences in this sample translate to the same CDR3. The rearrangement links TRBV7-2 to TRBJ2-3; 9 bases agree with TRBD2. The CDR3 spans 15 residues. The junction had 3 bases not matched to a gene; V was cut back by 4 bases and J by 1 base. The germline V gene has CDR1 SGHTA and CDR2 FQGNSA. CDR3 region: CASSSWTSGTDTQYF. CDR3 nucleotide sequence: TGTGCCAGCAGCTCCTGGACTAGCGGCACAGATACGCAGTATTTT. Full variable domain (outside the CDR3, taken from reference TRBV7-2 and TRBJ2-3): GAGVSQSPSNKVTEKGKDVELRCDPISGHTALYWYRQSLGQGLEFLIYFQGNSAPDKSGLPSDRFSAERTGGSVSTLTIQRTQQEDSAVYLCASSSWTSGTDTQYFGPGTRLTVL.

The chain carries TRBV27 and TRBJ2-7; 8 bases line up with TRBD2. The CDR3 length is 12 residues. Looked up from germline, CDR1 is MNHEY and CDR2 is SMNVEV (reference sequence). Losses at the gene ends were 3 bases for V and 9 bases for J; bases not matched to a gene: 4. The CDR3 loop is CASSFSGNRQYF. The CDR3 DNA sequence: TGTGCCAGCAGTTTTAGCGGGAACAGGCAGTACTTC.

The rearrangement uses TRBV7-2 and TRBJ1-1, with unresolved D. The germline gives CDR1 SGHTA, CDR2 FQGNSA. CDR3 size: 14 residues. V was pared by 1 base and J by 4 bases, with 10 bases between. CDR3 sequence: CASSLVRGPTEAFF. In DNA form, the CDR3 reads TGTGCCAGCAGCTTAGTCCGTGGGCCCACTGAAGCTTTCTTT.

CDR3 loop: CSTLGGHGYTF. CDR3 DNA sequence: TGCAGTACCTTGGGGGGGCACGGCTACACCTTC. The chain has TRBV20-1 and TRBJ1-2; D might be TRBD1 (6 bases). V was pared by 8 bases and J by 8 bases, with 15 bases between. This CDR3 is built from 11 residues. CDR1 and CDR2 from the germline V gene are DFQATT and SNEGSKA (reference sequence).

The chain combines TRBV28 with TRBJ2-6; tentative D call: TRBD2 (5 bases). The V end was cut by 3 bases, the J end by 1 base, with 16 bases between. Germline CDR1 and CDR2: MDHEN and SYDVKM. This CDR3 contains 18 residues. Written as DNA, the CDR3 is TGTGCCAGCAGTTTGGAGGCAGCCACTATATCTGGGGCCAACGTCCTGACTTTC. Protein: CASSLEAATISGANVLTF.

The gene calls are TRBV12-3 or TRBV12-4 and TRBJ1-1; possibly TRBD1 for D (6 bases). The length of the CDR3 is 13 residues. Trimming removed 3 bases from V and 6 bases from J, with 11 bases in between. CDR3 in amino acids: CASSLAGVSEAFF. CDR3 sequence (DNA): TGTGCCAGCAGTTTGGCAGGGGTATCTGAAGCTTTCTTT.

Only one count was recorded for this clone. CDR3 sequence reads: CATSRIKRTGDKGHQPQHF. In DNA form, the CDR3 reads TGTGCCACCAGCAGGATAAAGAGGACAGGGGATAAAGGTCATCAGCCCCAGCATTTT. V gene TRBV15 combines with J gene TRBJ1-5, with TRBD1 identical over 9 bases. The germline CDR1 and CDR2 sequences are LNHNV and YYDKDF (reference sequence). The CDR3 runs to 19 residues. V was clipped by 3 bases and J by 5 bases; unmatched bases: 17.